This TCR beta chain was identified during a study of cytomegalovirus exposure and HLA in healthy donors. The study's findings and limits: Cytomegalovirus status was reportedly diagnosed by the classifier with high sensitivity and specificity. Rare TCR sequences dominated, though some public TCRs recurred in many donors.

Generated by immunoSEQ multiplex PCR, the TCRdb table keeps only in-frame clones and is missing some. The sample carries tens of thousands of clones, just under 95% recorded once. V was pared by 3 bases and J by 6 bases, with 7 bases of the junction left unmatched. This CDR3 spans 15 amino acids. The germline V gene has CDR1 SGHRS and CDR2 YFSETQ. Concerning this clone itself: What it binds is not known.

Sequencing used PBMCs. V is TRBV5-1 and J is TRBJ2-3, with TRBD2 identical over 10 bases. The sequence derives from a man between 18 and 35 years old in good health and CMV-seronegative. CDR3 DNA sequence: TGCGCCAGCAGCTCCCCTAGCGGGGGTGTGGATACGCAGTATTTT. It is translated as CASSSPSGGVDTQYF. Together with reference TRBV5-1 and TRBJ2-3, the CDR3 gives the full variable domain: KAGVTQTPRYLIKTRGQQVTLSCSPISGHRSVSWYQQTPGQGLQFLFEYFSETQRNKGNFPGRFSGRQFSNSRSEMNVSTLELGDSALYLCASSSPSGGVDTQYFGPGTRLTVL.